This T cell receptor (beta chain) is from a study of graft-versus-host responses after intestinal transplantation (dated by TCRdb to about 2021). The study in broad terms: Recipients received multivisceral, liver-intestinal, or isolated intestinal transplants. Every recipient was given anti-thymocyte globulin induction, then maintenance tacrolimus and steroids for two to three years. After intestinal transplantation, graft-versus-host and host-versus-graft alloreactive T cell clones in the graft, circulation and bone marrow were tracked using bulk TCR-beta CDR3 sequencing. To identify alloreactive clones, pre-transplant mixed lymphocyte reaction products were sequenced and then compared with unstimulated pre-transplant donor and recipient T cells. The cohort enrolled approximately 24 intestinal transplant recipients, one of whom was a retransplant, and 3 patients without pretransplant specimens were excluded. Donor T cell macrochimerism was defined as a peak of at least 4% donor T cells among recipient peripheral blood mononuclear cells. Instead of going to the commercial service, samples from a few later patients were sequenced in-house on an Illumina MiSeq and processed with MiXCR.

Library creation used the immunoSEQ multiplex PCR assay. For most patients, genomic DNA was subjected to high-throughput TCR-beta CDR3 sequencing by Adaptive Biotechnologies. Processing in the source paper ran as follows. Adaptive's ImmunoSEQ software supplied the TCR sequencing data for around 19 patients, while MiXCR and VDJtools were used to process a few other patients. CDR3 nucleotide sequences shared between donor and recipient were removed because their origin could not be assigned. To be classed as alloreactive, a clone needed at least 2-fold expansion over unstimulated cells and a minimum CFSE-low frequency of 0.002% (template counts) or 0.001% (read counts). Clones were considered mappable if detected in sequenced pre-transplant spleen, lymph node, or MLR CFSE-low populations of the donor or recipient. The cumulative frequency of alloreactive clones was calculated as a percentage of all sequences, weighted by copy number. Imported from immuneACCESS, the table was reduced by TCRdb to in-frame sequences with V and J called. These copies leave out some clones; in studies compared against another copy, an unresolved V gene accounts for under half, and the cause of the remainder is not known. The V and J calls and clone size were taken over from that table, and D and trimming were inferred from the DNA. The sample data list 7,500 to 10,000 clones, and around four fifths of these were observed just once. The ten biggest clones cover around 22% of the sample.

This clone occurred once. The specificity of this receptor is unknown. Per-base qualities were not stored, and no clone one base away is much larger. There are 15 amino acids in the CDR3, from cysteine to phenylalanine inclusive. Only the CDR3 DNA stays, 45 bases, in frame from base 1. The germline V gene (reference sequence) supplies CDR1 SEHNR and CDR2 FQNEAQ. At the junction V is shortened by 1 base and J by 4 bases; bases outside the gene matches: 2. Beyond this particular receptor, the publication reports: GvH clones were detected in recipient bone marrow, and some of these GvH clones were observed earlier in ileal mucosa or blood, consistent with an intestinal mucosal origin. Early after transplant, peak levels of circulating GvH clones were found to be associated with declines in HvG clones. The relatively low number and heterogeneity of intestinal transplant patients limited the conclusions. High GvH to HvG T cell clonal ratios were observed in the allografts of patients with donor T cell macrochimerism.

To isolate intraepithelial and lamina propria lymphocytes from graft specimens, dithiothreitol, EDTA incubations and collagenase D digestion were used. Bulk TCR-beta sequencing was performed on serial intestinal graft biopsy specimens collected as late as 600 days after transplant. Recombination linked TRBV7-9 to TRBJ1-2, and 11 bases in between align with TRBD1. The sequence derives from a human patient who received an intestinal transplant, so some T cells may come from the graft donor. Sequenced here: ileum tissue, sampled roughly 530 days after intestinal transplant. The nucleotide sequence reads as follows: TGTGCCAGCAGCTTAGGCGGGACAGGGGGCTATGGCTACACCTTC. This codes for CASSLGGTGGYGYTF.